A single sample gave rise to the 30 T cell receptor beta chains below, sequenced in a study of PD-L1 blockade in urothelial cancer (dated by TCRdb to between 2016 and 2019). Library creation used the immunoSEQ multiplex PCR assay. TCRdb provides this immuneACCESS table in a form limited to in-frame rearrangements. Some clones are lacking; in checked studies, under half of them reflect an unresolved V gene, and why the rest are absent is not known. Within this sample are some 110,000 clones, with around 90% of them counted one time only. Of the sample, around 4% is held by the ten largest clones. The meaning of the sample's time point label: peripheral blood 6 weeks after treatment start. The sequencing here drew on PBMCs, taken around atezolizumab (anti-PD-L1) treatment. These receptors were collected from a man between 60 and 70 years old with urothelial cancer.

The J gene is TRBJ2-3, the V gene TRBV21-1; the DNA was not compared with TRBD1, the D call given in the table. TRBV21-1 is classified as a pseudogene. The CDR3 totals 15 residues. CDR3 loop: CASSVRQGPTDTQYF. As DNA, the CDR3 is TGTGCCAGCAGCGTACGACAGGGGCCAACAGATACGCAGTATTTT.

The chain combines TRBV19 with TRBJ2-7; the match to TRBD1 covers 9 bases. V trimming: 3 bases; J trimming: 3 bases; junction bases outside the gene matches: 3. The germline V gene encodes CDR1 LNHDA and CDR2 SQIVND (reference sequence). This CDR3 is built from 14 residues. In DNA form, the CDR3 reads TGTGCCAGTAGTATCGGGGACAGGGTCTACGAGCAGTACTTC. It specifies CASSIGDRVYEQYF.

This chain connects TRBV7-9 to TRBJ1-4, with 7 positions matching TRBD1. Germline CDR1 is SEHNR and CDR2 is FQNEAQ (reference sequence). Trimming removed 5 bases from V and 5 bases from J; junction bases left unmatched: 5. The CDR3 spans 14 residues. In DNA, the CDR3 is TGTGCCAGCAGCCCCGGGACAGAGAATGAAAAACTGTTTTTT. Its protein product is CASSPGTENEKLFF.

In this sample, this clone turned up once. This chain joins TRBV15 and TRBJ1-1; 9 bases are a match to TRBD1. With 3 bases clipped from V and 4 bases from J, the junction kept 6 bases outside the gene matches. The CDR3 covers 15 residues. Germline V CDR1 and CDR2: LNHNV, YYDKDF (reference sequence). The CDR3 loop is CATSRGQGGSTEAFF. CDR3 nucleotide sequence: TGTGCCACCAGCAGGGGACAGGGTGGCAGCACTGAAGCTTTCTTT.

This chain uses TRBV4-1 with TRBJ1-4, with D perhaps matching TRBD1 (6 bases). Germline assignment: CDR1 MGHRA and CDR2 YSYEKL. This CDR3 comprises 16 residues. V gave up 4 bases and J gave up 7 bases, with 19 bases separating them. The CDR3 loop is CASSPKSGAQTEKLFF. CDR3 DNA sequence: TGCGCCAGCAGCCCCAAGTCAGGGGCGCAAACTGAAAAACTGTTTTTT.

The rearrangement uses TRBV5-1 and TRBJ2-1, with TRBD2 matching 13 bases. V was clipped by 4 bases and J by 6 bases; unmatched bases: 1. CDR3 length: 14 amino acids. CDR1 and CDR2 from the germline V gene are SGHRS and YFSETQ. The CDR3 bases are TGCGCCAGCAGCGGACTAGCGGGAGCCAATGAGCAGTTCTTC. Amino acid sequence: CASSGLAGANEQFF.

The chain links TRBV30 to TRBJ1-4; D is unresolved. V was pared by 4 bases and J by 8 bases, with 14 bases between. CDR1 is GTSNPN and CDR2 is SVGIG in the germline V gene (reference sequence). CDR3 length: 13 amino acids. The CDR3 sequence: CAWKGSWNEKLFF. CDR3 sequence (DNA): TGTGCCTGGAAAGGGAGTTGGAACGAAAAACTGTTTTTT. Combining the CDR3 with reference TRBV30 and TRBJ1-4 gives the whole variable domain SQTIHQWPATLVQPVGSPLSLECTVEGTSNPNLYWYRQAAGRGLQLLFYSVGIGQISSEVPQNLSASRPQDRQFILSSKKLLLSDSGFYLCAWKGSWNEKLFFGSGTQLSVL.

The chain employs TRBV5-1 and TRBJ2-1; 10 positions agree with TRBD2. The ends lost 6 bases at V and 4 bases at J; junction bases unmatched: 10. The CDR3 has 16 residues. Germline V CDR1 and CDR2: SGHRS, YFSETQ. CDR3 nucleotide sequence: TGCGCCAGCAACCCCGGGGGACTAGCGTCATACAATGAGCAGTTCTTC. Translation: CASNPGGLASYNEQFF.

The V gene is TRBV4-1, the J gene TRBJ2-2, with TRBD1 matching over 11 bases. The CDR3 length is 16 residues. V shed 1 base and J 3 bases; nucleotides not matched to a gene: 1. CDR1 MGHRA and CDR2 YSYEKL come from the germline V gene. CDR3 bases: TGCGCCAGCAGCCAAGGGACAGGGGGCTACACCGGGGAGCTGTTTTTT. Its protein is CASSQGTGGYTGELFF.

The genes are TRBV5-4 and TRBJ1-3; 7 bases agree with TRBD1. In germline, CDR1 is SGHNT, CDR2 YYREEE (reference sequence). V shed 4 bases and J 2 bases; nucleotides not matched to a gene: 6. The CDR3 length is 15 residues. The CDR3 loop reads CASSLAGTAGNTIYF. In nucleotides, the CDR3 is TGTGCCAGCAGCCTCGCCGGGACAGCTGGAAACACCATATATTTT.

The chain is built from TRBV11-3 and TRBJ2-1; 9 positions match TRBD2. This CDR3 is 13 amino acids long. V was pared by 4 bases and J by 8 bases, with 3 bases of the junction left unmatched. Germline CDR1 reads SGHNT; CDR2 reads YENEEA. CDR3 sequence (DNA): TGTGCCAGCAGCTACCTAGCGGGATATGAGCAGTTCTTC. Translation: CASSYLAGYEQFF. Full variable domain (missing parts from reference TRBV11-3 and TRBJ2-1): EAGVVQSPRYKIIEKKQPVAFWCNPISGHNTLYWYLQNLGQGPELLIRYENEEAVDDSQLPKDRFSAERLKGVDSTLKIQPAELGDSAVYLCASSYLAGYEQFFGPGTRLTVL.

The genes are TRBV30 and TRBJ2-7, with D possibly matching TRBD1 (6 bases). Germline CDR1 GTSNPN, CDR2 SVGIG (reference sequence). The V and J ends lost 4 bases and 1 base respectively, with 17 bases between them. This CDR3 has 15 residues. The CDR3 DNA reads as TGTGCCTGGAAGTTGGGACACAGTGGGTCCTACGAGCAGTACTTC. It codes for CAWKLGHSGSYEQYF.

This chain uses TRBV27 with TRBJ2-1, with 7 bases that match TRBD1. The J segment lost 11 bases and the V segment lost 7 bases, leaving 17 bases of the junction unmatched. Germline V gene sequence: CDR1 MNHEY, CDR2 SMNVEV (reference sequence). The CDR3 is 15 residues long. CDR3 sequence: CASMKRGQDYGKQFF. CDR3 DNA: TGTGCCAGCATGAAAAGGGGGCAAGACTATGGTAAGCAGTTCTTC.

The genes are TRBV6-5 and TRBJ1-4; D is possibly TRBD1 (6 bases). The CDR3 consists of 14 residues. Germline assignment: CDR1 MNHEY and CDR2 SVGAGI. The germline V and J ends were trimmed by 6 bases and 7 bases, with 15 bases remaining between them. The CDR3 sequence is CASSRGGGIEKLFF. The CDR3 DNA is TGTGCCAGCAGCAGAGGGGGGGGGATTGAAAAACTGTTTTTT.

The chain employs TRBV7-9 and TRBJ1-3; no reliable D call. There are 12 residues in the CDR3. CDR1 SEHNR and CDR2 FQNEAQ come from the germline V gene (reference sequence). V lost 5 bases to trimming and J lost 4 bases, with 6 bases between them. CDR3 DNA sequence: TGTGCCAGCAGCCCACAGGGAAACACCATATATTTT. This sequence encodes CASSPQGNTIYF.

The CDR3 spells CASSFHRGTDYGYTF. The CDR3 DNA reads TGCGCCAGCAGCTTTCACAGGGGTACGGACTATGGCTACACCTTC. V is TRBV5-1 and J is TRBJ1-2; 7 nucleotides match TRBD1. Germline CDR1 reads SGHRS; CDR2 reads YFSETQ. The CDR3 runs to 15 residues. J lost 3 bases, V lost 2 bases, and 7 bases had no gene match.

The chain uses TRBV18 and TRBJ1-1, with D tentatively TRBD1 (5 bases). CDR1 is KGHSH, CDR2 LQKENI, per germline. This CDR3 comprises 14 residues. The germline V and J ends were trimmed by 2 bases and 5 bases, with 12 bases remaining between them. The CDR3: CASSPAGVGTEAFF. The DNA for the CDR3 is TGTGCCAGCTCACCAGCGGGGGTAGGTACTGAAGCTTTCTTT. Full variable domain (missing parts from reference TRBV18 and TRBJ1-1): NAGVMQNPRHLVRRRGQEARLRCSPMKGHSHVYWYRQLPEEGLKFMVYLQKENIIDESGMPKERFSAEFPKEGPSILRIQQVVRGDSAAYFCASSPAGVGTEAFFGQGTRLTVV.

The chain is built from TRBV7-2 and TRBJ2-3; TRBD1 matches 7 bases. Trimming removed 1 base from V and 6 bases from J; junction bases left unmatched: 4. Germline V gene lookup returns CDR1 SGHTA and CDR2 FQGNSA. CDR3 length equals 14 residues. The CDR3 bases are TGTGCCAGCAGCTTAGACAGGGGAATGGATACGCAGTATTTT. This codes for CASSLDRGMDTQYF. Based on the CDR3 plus reference TRBV7-2 and TRBJ2-3, the full variable domain is GAGVSQSPSNKVTEKGKDVELRCDPISGHTALYWYRQSLGQGLEFLIYFQGNSAPDKSGLPSDRFSAERTGGSVSTLTIQRTQQEDSAVYLCASSLDRGMDTQYFGPGTRLTVL.

Comments on this clone: One end of the junction is discordant with germline, which a read error may explain. The chain combines TRBV4-1 with TRBJ1-1, with D uncertain. There are 16 residues in the CDR3. CDR1 and CDR2 (germline): MGHRA, YSYEKL. CDR3 in amino acids: CASSKDYTRWDTEAFF. The CDR3 nucleotides read TGCGCCAGCAGCAAAGATTACACGAGGTGGGACACTGAAGCTTTCTTT.

This chain joins TRBV5-1 and TRBJ1-1; D is perhaps TRBD1 (6 bases). Germline V gives CDR1 SGHRS, CDR2 YFSETQ. Trimming stripped 0 bases from V and 3 bases from J, with 9 bases between. CDR3 length equals 14 residues. For the CDR3, the DNA is TGCGCCAGCAGCTTGGTTACAGGGTACACTGAAGCTTTCTTT. Translating it yields CASSLVTGYTEAFF. Looking up the rest from reference TRBV5-1 and TRBJ1-1 gives the full variable domain: KAGVTQTPRYLIKTRGQQVTLSCSPISGHRSVSWYQQTPGQGLQFLFEYFSETQRNKGNFPGRFSGRQFSNSRSEMNVSTLELGDSALYLCASSLVTGYTEAFFGQGTRLTVV.

The chain uses TRBV11-2 and TRBJ2-5, with 7 positions matching TRBD1. Germline V gene lookup returns CDR1 SGHAT and CDR2 FQNNGV. V trimming: 4 bases; J trimming: 2 bases; junction bases outside the gene matches: 1. The CDR3 spans 13 residues. CDR3 region: CASSSQGQETQYF. CDR3 sequence (DNA): TGTGCCAGCAGCTCACAGGGGCAAGAGACCCAGTACTTC.

The chain couples TRBV5-1 to TRBJ2-7, with a possible D match to TRBD2 (6 bases). Germline assignment: CDR1 SGHRS and CDR2 YFSETQ. This CDR3 is 16 amino acids long. V was shortened by 0 bases and J by 3 bases, with 16 bases between the two germline ends. The CDR3 DNA sequence: TGCGCCAGCAGCTTGGCCCGGGGCGGGAACAACTACGAGCAGTACTTC. Protein sequence: CASSLARGGNNYEQYF.

Concerning this clone: At one boundary the junction diverges from the germline segment, which might be a read error. The chain couples TRBV5-1 to TRBJ2-7; maybe TRBD2 (6 bases). Per the germline V gene, CDR1 is SGHRS and CDR2 is YFSETQ. CDR3 size: 14 residues. CDR3 in amino acids: CASSRGTGHPLLDF. Written as DNA, the CDR3 is TGCGCCAGCAGCCGCGGGACGGGCCACCCTTTGCTGGACTTC.

The chain links TRBV28 to TRBJ1-2, with D tentatively TRBD1 (6 bases). The CDR3 has 14 residues. From germline, CDR1 is MDHEN and CDR2 SYDVKM. Trimming shortened V by 5 bases and J by 3 bases, and 13 bases separated the two germline ends. In DNA, the CDR3 is TGTGCCAGCAGTATGGGGGGGCTAGACTATGGCTACACCTTC. Translated, it gives CASSMGGLDYGYTF.

The V call is TRBV10-3, the J call TRBJ2-1, with D tentatively TRBD2 (6 bases). Germline assignment: CDR1 ENHRY and CDR2 SYGVKD. The CDR3 covers 15 residues. Trimming left V 0 bases short and J 8 bases short, with 14 bases between. The CDR3 region is CAISESGDSAYEQFF. The CDR3 DNA reads TGTGCCATCAGTGAGTCGGGGGACTCAGCGTATGAGCAGTTCTTC.

V is TRBV7-9 and J is TRBJ2-5; D is unresolved. CDR3 length: 13 amino acids. Germline V gene lookup returns CDR1 SEHNR and CDR2 FQNEAQ (reference sequence). With 3 bases removed from V and 4 bases from J, the gap between germline ends came to 9 bases. The CDR3 spells CASSFVAPETQYF. CDR3 in DNA: TGTGCCAGCAGCTTCGTGGCCCCAGAGACCCAGTACTTC.

The chain couples TRBV7-2 to TRBJ2-7, with D possibly being TRBD2 (5 bases). This CDR3 spans 13 amino acids. Deletions cut 4 bases from V and 6 bases from J, with 13 bases between. Germline V lookup: CDR1 SGHTA, CDR2 FQGNSA. CDR3 DNA: TGTGCCAGCAGCTATTCCCAACTAGGCGAGCAGTACTTC. Translating gives CASSYSQLGEQYF.

This clone was found once. V and J are TRBV29-1 and TRBJ2-1, with 8 bases lining up with TRBD2. Trimming removed 5 bases from V and 6 bases from J; junction bases left unmatched: 9. The CDR3 loop spans 14 amino acids. Looked up from germline, CDR1 is SQVTM and CDR2 is ANQGSEA. The CDR3 region is CSVRKRELFNEQFF. The CDR3 DNA follows: TGCAGCGTTCGAAAGCGGGAGTTGTTCAATGAGCAGTTCTTC.

V usage is TRBV4-1 and J usage is TRBJ2-7; the D gene is possibly TRBD2 (5 bases). Between the trimmed V and J ends, which lost 4 bases and 3 bases, there was a span of 13 bases. Germline V gene lookup returns CDR1 MGHRA and CDR2 YSYEKL. The CDR3 has 14 residues. CDR3 amino acids: CASSRAGENYEQYF. Written as DNA, the CDR3 is TGCGCCAGCAGCCGAGCCGGGGAAAACTACGAGCAGTACTTC.

A note on this clone: The sample contains more than one DNA sequence encoding this CDR3. The V gene is TRBV6-5, the J gene TRBJ2-2, with 9 nucleotides matching TRBD1. The CDR3 is 15 residues long. Unmatched junction bases numbered 4, after V lost 6 bases and J lost 2 bases. From germline, CDR1 is MNHEY and CDR2 SVGAGI. The CDR3 region has the DNA TGTGCCAGCAGAAGAACAGGGGGCAACACCGGGGAGCTGTTTTTT. This gives the protein CASRRTGGNTGELFF.